This T cell receptor beta chain was observed in a study of cytomegalovirus exposure and HLA in healthy donors. A few counts support this clone. Germline CDR1 reads SGHDN; CDR2 reads FVKESK. Trimming shortened V by 0 bases and J by 0 bases, and 13 bases separated the two germline ends. There are 17 residues in the CDR3. The PCR ran on 60 Vbeta and 13 Jbeta primers. Measured with immunoSEQ multiplex PCR; TCRdb has only the in-frame clones, and not every one. This table holds 75,000 to 95,000 clones, about four fifths found once. The chain joins TRBV14 to TRBJ2-3; possibly TRBD2 for D (5 bases). This receptor was taken from a man aged 18 to 29 in good health and CMV-seronegative. Material for sequencing was PBMCs. CDR3: CASSQEGSSSSTDTQYF. CDR3 sequence (DNA): TGTGCCAGCAGCCAAGAGGGGTCTAGCAGTAGCACAGATACGCAGTATTTT.